This T cell receptor beta chain was observed in a study of blood T cell repertoires in COVID-19. Looking at the study overall: From the United States, Italy and Spain came samples of acute and convalescent COVID-19. From T cells, B-cell-depleted T cells, or PBMCs came the material, which was cDNA or gDNA.

Participants, roughly 18 to 90 years old, spanned approximately 26 US areas. Authors' methods: Scientists estimated how many nucleated cells there were by amplifying reference gene primers. Method: immunoSEQ multiplex PCR; TCRdb's copy keeps in-frame clones and lacks some. V and J calls and clone size come straight from that table; D and trimming were deduced from the DNA. The sample includes 140,000 or so clones, 84% of them seen just once. Trimming stripped 7 bases from V and 2 bases from J, with 17 bases between. In germline, CDR1 is KGHDR, CDR2 SFDVKD. There are 16 residues in the CDR3. Sequencing used PBMCs or T cells enriched from blood (not recorded which). The rearrangement uses TRBV24-1 and TRBJ1-5, with D possibly being TRBD1 (5 bases). This receptor was taken from a woman between 50 and 59 years old with acute COVID-19. CDR3 in DNA: TGTGCCACCAGCAACTCGGGGGGAAGGGGCAATCAGCCCCAGCATTTT. Encoded protein: CATSNSGGRGNQPQHF.